These T cell receptor beta chains were read from a single sample in a study of cytomegalovirus exposure and HLA in healthy donors. Profiling relied on immunoSEQ multiplex PCR, and the TCRdb table lists in-frame clones only, not all of them. The data show around 130,000 clones, with around 86% seen just once and 0.7% held by the top ten. Sequences were obtained from PBMCs. The receptor source for this set is a man aged 18 to 30 in good health and CMV-seronegative. Each CDR3 is given with its conserved first and last residue. A D gene is named only where the DNA matches it firmly. Expanded clones get a size class; other rows say once, few or many, or leave the size out.

.	TRBV9	few	TRBJ1-2	TGTGCCAGCAGCGACACCAGGGATAAAGACTATGGCTACACCTTC	CASSDTRDKDYGYTF
TRBD1	TRBV7-2	.	TRBJ1-1	TGTGCCAGCAGCTTTAGGACAGGGGATAACACTGAAGCTTTCTTT	CASSFRTGDNTEAFF
TRBD1	TRBV29-1	.	TRBJ2-3	TGCAGCGTTGAAACCGCCGGGACAGAGTACACAGATACGCAGTATTTT	CSVETAGTEYTDTQYF
.	TRBV9	.	TRBJ2-5	TGTGCCAGCAGCGTACCCAGGGGCGAGGAGACCCAGTACTTC	CASSVPRGEETQYF
TRBD1	TRBV5-8	.	TRBJ1-6	TGTGCCAGCAGCTCGGACCGGGACAGGGGGCCCCCCCTCCACTTT	CASSSDRDRGPPLHF
.	TRBV29-1	.	TRBJ2-6	TGCAGCGTTTCCACCTTAGCTGGGGCCAACGTCCTGACTTTC	CSVSTLAGANVLTF
.	TRBV25-1	.	TRBJ1-2	TGTGCCAGCGAGGAGGGGTCCGGCTATGGCTACACCTTC	CASEEGSGYGYTF
.	TRBV19	.	TRBJ1-1	TGTGCCAGTAGTATTGAGCTTCTGAACACTGAAGCTTTCTTT	CASSIELLNTEAFF
.	TRBV5-1	once	TRBJ2-5	TGCGCCAGCAGCTGGGGAGATCCCCAAGAGACCCAGTACTTC	CASSWGDPQETQYF
.	TRBV6-5	.	TRBJ1-2	TGTGCCAGCATCTCAAAAGGGAGAGGGAATGACGGCTACACCTTC	CASISKGRGNDGYTF
.	TRBV6-1	once	TRBJ2-3	TGTGCCAGCAGTGAGGGGCGGAATACGCAGTATTTT	CASSEGRNTQYF
TRBD1	TRBV19	.	TRBJ1-1	TGTGCCAGTAGTTCCTATCACCGGGACAGGGACACTGAAGCTTTCTTT	CASSSYHRDRDTEAFF
.	TRBV15	once	TRBJ2-1	TGTGCCACCAGCCAGAGGTCCCTAAATGAGCAGTTCTTC	CATSQRSLNEQFF
TRBD1	TRBV7-2	.	TRBJ2-7	TGTGCCAGCAGCTTACCGGGACAGACCTACGAGCAGTACTTC	CASSLPGQTYEQYF
.	TRBV14	many	TRBJ1-5	TGTGCCAGCAGCCAAGGTGGTACAGATCAGCCCCAGCATTTT	CASSQGGTDQPQHF
.	TRBV2	.	TRBJ2-7	TGTGCCAGCAGTGATAGGCGGGGGCGCAAAAGCTACGAGCAGTACTTC	CASSDRRGRKSYEQYF
.	TRBV5-6	few	TRBJ2-1	TGTGCCAGCAGCTCGGAGAGGCCTGAGCAGTTCTTC	CASSSERPEQFF
TRBD1	TRBV20-1	.	TRBJ2-1	TGCAGTGCTGGGGGACAGAAAGAGCAGTTCTTC	CSAGGQKEQFF
.	TRBV5-4	few	TRBJ1-2	TGTGCCAGCAGCTTGGGTGGGAGGGGCGATAACTATGGCTACACCTTC	CASSLGGRGDNYGYTF
.	TRBV10-3	.	TRBJ1-2	TGTGCCATCGGCTCAGTTTCCTATGGCTACACCTTC	CAIGSVSYGYTF
.	TRBV30	once	TRBJ1-1	TGTGCCTGGAGCGCTACAGAGAACACTGAAGCTTTCTTT	CAWSATENTEAFF
TRBD1	TRBV9	.	TRBJ1-6	TGTGCCAGCAGCGCCGCACAGGGGGCCAAGAATTCACCCCTCCACTTT	CASSAAQGAKNSPLHF
TRBD1	TRBV11-3	once	TRBJ1-1	TGTGCCAGCGCGACAGGGACCGACACTGAAGCTTTCTTT	CASATGTDTEAFF
.	TRBV7-8	.	TRBJ1-1	TGTGCCAGCAGCTTAGCGTCGTGGAACACTGAAGCTTTCTTT	CASSLASWNTEAFF
TRBD1	TRBV6-5	few	TRBJ2-5	TGTGCCAGCAGTTACTCGTCCAGGGGGGAGACCCAGTACTTC	CASSYSSRGETQYF
.	TRBV10-3	.	TRBJ2-7	TGTGCCATCAGTGAGCCCTCGCGATACGAGCAGTACTTC	CAISEPSRYEQYF
.	TRBV19	once	TRBJ1-2	TGTGCCAGTAGTATATCGAGGGTTAACTATGGCTACACCTTC	CASSISRVNYGYTF
.	TRBV27	few	TRBJ2-7	TGTGCCAGCAACCCCAGGGGACCATTTTACGAGCAGTACTTC	CASNPRGPFYEQYF
.	TRBV19	once	TRBJ1-5	TGTGCCAGTAGGACCCTACAGGGCAATCAGCCCCAGCATTTT	CASRTLQGNQPQHF
.	TRBV14	.	TRBJ1-1	TGTGCCAGCAGCCGAAGGGAGAGATCTGAAGCTTTCTTT	CASSRRERSEAFF
.	TRBV5-1	.	TRBJ1-1	TGCGCCAGCAGCTTGGCCACGGGGTACACTGAAGCTTTCTTT	CASSLATGYTEAFF
.	TRBV5-5	.	TRBJ2-2	TGTGCCAGCAGCTCCACCCACAGGGACACCGGGGAGCTGTTTTTT	CASSSTHRDTGELFF
TRBD1	TRBV7-9	.	TRBJ1-2	TGTGCCAGCAGCTTCAAGACAGGGGAGGCTAGGGGCTATGGCTACACCTTC	CASSFKTGEARGYGYTF
.	TRBV2	.	TRBJ1-3	TGTGCCAGCAGTGAGGGTGACAATTCTGGAAACACCATATATTTT	CASSEGDNSGNTIYF
.	TRBV7-8	once	TRBJ1-2	TGTGCCAGCAGCTGGAGAGTTGGGACTTCAAAGCAGAGGAACTATGGCTACACCTTC	CASSWRVGTSKQRNYGYTF
.	TRBV5-1	once	TRBJ2-7	TGCGCCAGCAGCCCAGGGACAACTATCACCTACGAGCAGTACTTC	CASSPGTTITYEQYF
.	TRBV27	.	TRBJ1-1	TGTGCCAGCAGTCCGAGAGGTGGCTTGAACACTGAAGCTTTCTTT	CASSPRGGLNTEAFF
.	TRBV20-1	.	TRBJ2-1	TGCAGTGCTAACAGGGCGGAGCAGTTCTTC	CSANRAEQFF
.	TRBV11-2	.	TRBJ2-5	TGTGCCAGCAGCCCCGGGACACACCAAGAGACCCAGTACTTC	CASSPGTHQETQYF
TRBD2	TRBV7-2	.	TRBJ2-5	TGTGCCAGCAGCTTAGTAGTTGGACTAGTGGGGGAAGAGACCCAGTACTTC	CASSLVVGLVGEETQYF
TRBD1	TRBV5-4	.	TRBJ2-7	TGTGCCAGCCAGACAGGGGGGACCTACGAGCAGTACTTC	CASQTGGTYEQYF
.	TRBV29-1	.	TRBJ2-7	TGCAGCGTTGACAGGGGCCACGAGCAGTACTTC	CSVDRGHEQYF
TRBD2	TRBV30	.	TRBJ2-1	TGTGCCTGGGATGTGCGGGGGGGATACAATGAGCAGTTCTTC	CAWDVRGGYNEQFF
.	TRBV6-6	few	TRBJ2-1	TGTGCCACCGCGGGCACGGGGATTTACAATGAGCAGTTCTTC	CATAGTGIYNEQFF
TRBD1	TRBV29-1	.	TRBJ1-2	TGCAGCGTTACTGGGACAGGGGGCGGCTATGGCTACACCTTC	CSVTGTGGGYGYTF
.	TRBV7-9	.	TRBJ2-5	TGTGCCAGCGGATTTAGGAATGCTCTTTTGGAGGAGACCCAGTACTTC	CASGFRNALLEETQYF
.	TRBV9	.	TRBJ1-6	TGTGCCAGCAGCGTCTCGCAGGCGGGAGATTCACCCCTCCACTTT	CASSVSQAGDSPLHF
.	TRBV29-1	.	TRBJ2-3	TGCAGCGTGGGCGGGGGCGCGAGCACAGATACGCAGTATTTT	CSVGGGASTDTQYF
TRBD1	TRBV15	.	TRBJ1-1	TGTGCCACCGGCCCGGACAGGAGGAACACTGAAGCTTTCTTT	CATGPDRRNTEAFF
.	TRBV6-6	.	TRBJ1-1	TGTGCCAGCAGTTACTGGGAGGACACTGAAGCTTTCTTT	CASSYWEDTEAFF
TRBD1	TRBV19	.	TRBJ1-1	TGTGCCAGTAGTATGTGGTGGGACAGGAACACTGAAGCTTTCTTT	CASSMWWDRNTEAFF
.	TRBV25-1	.	TRBJ1-4	TGTGCCAGCAGTTCAACCGGGAATCGCGCTGAAAAACTGTTTTTT	CASSSTGNRAEKLFF
.	TRBV7-6	.	TRBJ2-2	TGTGCCAGCAAGATACGGGAAAACACCGGGGAGCTGTTTTTT	CASKIRENTGELFF
TRBD1	TRBV2	.	TRBJ2-1	TGTGCCAGCAGGACAGGGACAGGGAACCACAATGAGCAGTTCTTC	CASRTGTGNHNEQFF
.	TRBV7-2	.	TRBJ2-3	TGTGCCAGCAGCCCAAGCACCACAGATACGCAGTATTTT	CASSPSTTDTQYF